This T cell receptor (beta chain) was identified in a study of T cell repertoires in cytomegalovirus infection. V lost 5 bases, J lost 6 bases, and 13 bases lay in between. Germline CDR1 is SGHTA and CDR2 is FQGNSA. This CDR3 comprises 13 residues. This clonotype was seen more than once but under ten times. Its antigen remains unknown. This clone may be a read error of a much larger clone one base away. TCRdb passed the reads through MiXCR, listing each CDR3 protein once. This sample yields 550,000 to 700,000 distinct CDR3 sequences, of which almost 40% are seen a single time; 48% belongs to the top ten. General study points: CMV-specific TCR beta clonotypes restricted by HLA-C were the ones dominating the ex vivo response.

The receptor's source is a human donor in good health (CMV status not recorded). Some clones in this sample may be carry-over from other donors' samples. Sequencing used cultured PBMCs, obtained from culture after CMV antigen stimulation. The chain couples TRBV7-2 to TRBJ1-2; D gene uncertain. For the CDR3, the DNA is TGTGCCAGCAGCCCGAATCCCATGGATGGCTACACCTTC. It is translated as CASSPNPMDGYTF.